Below are 14 T cell receptor beta chains sequenced from a single sample in a study of T cell repertoires in cytomegalovirus infection. MiXCR was run by TCRdb on the reads, yielding one entry per CDR3 protein. Of about 890,000 distinct CDR3 sequences listed, more than 25% are singletons. These TCRs are of unknown antigen specificity. The sequenced sample was cultured CD8+ T cells from PBMCs, obtained from culture after CMV antigen stimulation. Receptors were obtained from a human donor in good health (CMV status not recorded). Some clones in this sample may be carry-over from other donors' samples.

The chain couples TRBV6-6 to TRBJ1-1; maybe TRBD1 (6 bases). Per germline, CDR1 MNHNY and CDR2 SVGAGI (reference sequence). This CDR3 comprises 18 residues. The ends were cut back, 2 bases at V and 3 bases at J, with 22 bases in the middle. The DNA of the CDR3 is TGTGCCAGCAGTTACGTTTCAACAGGGTACAATGAGGACACTGAAGCTTTCTTT. Amino acid sequence: CASSYVSTGYNEDTEAFF.

This clonotype occurred a few times. V is TRBV5-1 and J is TRBJ2-1; D uncertain. The CDR3 is 12 residues long. V dropped 3 bases and J dropped 7 bases, with 8 bases sitting between them. The germline V gene encodes CDR1 SGHRS and CDR2 YFSETQ. The CDR3, as DNA: TGCGCCAGCAGCTACGACAAGAATGAGCAGTTCTTC. Its translation is CASSYDKNEQFF.

The CDR3 coding sequence is TGTGCCAGCAGCCAAGATTTGGGGCCCAGCACAGATACGCAGTATTTT. Protein: CASSQDLGPSTDTQYF. The gene calls are TRBV3-1 and TRBJ2-3, with D perhaps matching TRBD1 (5 bases). The ends were cut back, 0 bases at V and 0 bases at J, with 10 bases in the middle. The germline CDR1 and CDR2 sequences are LGHDT and YNNKEL (reference sequence). The CDR3 length is 16 residues.

This clonotype was seen repeatedly, ten times or more. The chain couples TRBV7-8 to TRBJ2-3; D may be TRBD1 or TRBD2 (5 bases each). Between the trimmed V and J ends, which lost 0 bases and 4 bases, there was a span of 17 bases. This CDR3 spans 17 amino acids. Per the germline V gene, CDR1 is SGHVS and CDR2 is FQNEAQ. The DNA of the CDR3 is TGTGCCAGCAGCTTAGCGAGGGGCCGGCCCATCCCAGATACGCAGTATTTT. Translating gives CASSLARGRPIPDTQYF.

The CDR3 here is CASSLGEGAGQPQHF. CDR3 sequence (DNA): TGTGCCAGCAGCTTAGGGGAGGGGGCGGGGCAGCCCCAGCATTTT. This chain uses TRBV13 with TRBJ1-5; 7 positions agree with TRBD1. Germline CDR1 is PRHDT and CDR2 is FYEKMQ (reference sequence). The CDR3 runs to 15 residues. Germline trimming cut 0 bases from V and 7 bases from J; bases unmatched to any gene: 6. Drawing the rest from reference TRBV13 and TRBJ1-5, the complete variable domain is AAGVIQSPRHLIKEKRETATLKCYPIPRHDTVYWYQQGPGQDPQFLISFYEKMQSDKGSIPDRFSAQQFSDYHSELNMSSLELGDSALYFCASSLGEGAGQPQHFGDGTRLSIL.

This clonotype was observed at least ten times. This chain links TRBV7-2 with TRBJ2-1, with 7 positions matching TRBD2. The CDR3 consists of 16 residues. Germline V gene lookup returns CDR1 SGHTA and CDR2 FQGNSA. The junction had 12 bases not matched to a gene; V was cut back by 5 bases and J by 5 bases. CDR3 bases: TGTGCCAGCAGCCCCTCGGTGAGCGGGGCTGACAATGAGCAGTTCTTC. Its translation is CASSPSVSGADNEQFF.

This clonotype was observed a few times. The chain joins TRBV7-8 to TRBJ1-6; D is possibly TRBD1 (5 bases). CDR1 and CDR2 from the germline V gene are SGHVS and FQNEAQ. The ends were cut back, 4 bases at V and 7 bases at J, with 11 bases in the middle. This CDR3 contains 14 residues. The CDR3 nucleotides are TGTGCCAGCAGCTCCGGACACGAGAATTCACCCCTCCACTTT. As protein: CASSSGHENSPLHF.

This clonotype was seen ten or more times. The V call is TRBV12-3 or TRBV12-4, the J call TRBJ2-7; TRBD2 matches at 7 bases. Trimming removed 5 bases from V and 2 bases from J; junction bases left unmatched: 0. The CDR3 length is 12 residues. CDR3 amino acids: CASSAGAYEQYF. The CDR3 bases are TGTGCCAGCAGTGCGGGGGCCTACGAGCAGTACTTC.

The chain joins TRBV4-1 to TRBJ2-7; D might be TRBD1 or TRBD2, each matching 5 bases. This CDR3 spans 15 amino acids. Deletions cut 0 bases from V and 3 bases from J, with 12 bases between. Germline lookup yields CDR1 MGHRA and CDR2 YSYEKL. As DNA, the CDR3 is TGCGCCAGCAGCCAAGAGTTGGGGGAGAGCTACGAGCAGTACGTC. It is translated as CASSQELGESYEQYV.

The chain employs TRBV19 and TRBJ1-2; 11 nucleotides align to TRBD1. With 5 bases clipped from V and 4 bases from J, the junction kept 12 bases outside the gene matches. From germline, CDR1 is LNHDA and CDR2 SQIVND (reference sequence). The CDR3 is made up of 17 amino acids. As DNA, the CDR3 is TGTGCCAGTAGTGGACCTCCGGGACAGGGGGGCGTCTATGGCTACACCTTC. Translation gives CASSGPPGQGGVYGYTF.

A few counts support this clonotype. This chain uses TRBV2 with TRBJ2-5; 7 nucleotides line up with TRBD1. With V trimmed by 8 bases and J by 5 bases, 8 bases remained unmatched. CDR1 and CDR2 (germline): SNHLY, FYNNEI. This CDR3 has 13 amino acids. The DNA of the CDR3 is TGTGCCAGCCTGACAGGGATTGAGGAGACCCAGTACTTC. Amino acid sequence: CASLTGIEETQYF.

This clonotype has only a few counts. The chain joins TRBV27 to TRBJ1-1, with a weak D call TRBD1 (6 bases). V gave up 8 bases and J gave up 1 base, with 14 bases separating them. Per the germline V gene, CDR1 is MNHEY and CDR2 is SMNVEV (reference sequence). This CDR3 spans 14 amino acids. Written as DNA, the CDR3 is TGTGCCAGCTCGAGGGGGGGCCCGAACACTGAAGCTTTCTTT. Protein product: CASSRGGPNTEAFF.

This clonotype was seen more than once but under ten times. The chain links TRBV19 to TRBJ1-4; 8 bases align to TRBD1. This CDR3 is built from 18 residues. Germline values: CDR1 LNHDA, CDR2 SQIVND (reference sequence). The V and J ends lost 7 bases and 2 bases, in that order; junction bases with no gene match: 15. Written as DNA, the CDR3 is TGTGCCAGTAACCCGCTCGGACAGGGAGCGACGACTAATGAAAAACTGTTTTTT. Protein: CASNPLGQGATTNEKLFF. The full variable domain, rest sourced from reference TRBV19 and TRBJ1-4, is DGGITQSPKYLFRKEGQNVTLSCEQNLNHDAMYWYRQDPGQGLRLIYYSQIVNDFQKGDIAEGYSVSREKKESFPLTVTSAQKNPTAFYLCASNPLGQGATTNEKLFFGSGTQLSVL.

This clonotype appeared many times. The chain uses TRBV27 and TRBJ1-2, with no clear D. The CDR3 is made up of 12 amino acids. V was shortened by 10 bases and J by 6 bases, with 15 bases between the two germline ends. The germline V gene has CDR1 MNHEY and CDR2 SMNVEV (reference sequence). The CDR3 nucleotides read TGTGCCACCCTGGGAAGAGGGAATGGCTACACCTTC. Translated, it gives CATLGRGNGYTF.